This T cell receptor (beta chain) was retrieved from a study of blood T cell repertoires in COVID-19. As for the study in general: Acute-phase and convalescent COVID-19 samples originated in the United States, Italy and Spain.

Original processing notes: Reference gene primer amplification yielded estimated nucleated cell counts. Using immunoSEQ multiplex PCR, the repertoire was profiled, and TCRdb retains in-frame clones only, with some absent. V, J and clone size were drawn from that table, and D and trimming were deduced from the DNA. The sample yields just over 250,000 clones, about 89% seen once. Germline-derived CDR1 and CDR2 are SGHTS and YDEGEE. The CDR3 has 15 residues. With 4 bases removed from V and 7 bases from J, the gap between germline ends came to 21 bases. Specimen: peripheral blood. The clonotype was recovered from a woman aged 45-65 years with acute or convalescent COVID-19. J is TRBJ2-7 and V is TRBV5-8; perhaps TRBD1 as D (6 bases). CDR3 DNA sequence: TGTGCCAGCAGCCCCTACTGGCTCAGGGGTGGGGAGCAGTACTTC. Its protein product is CASSPYWLRGGEQYF.